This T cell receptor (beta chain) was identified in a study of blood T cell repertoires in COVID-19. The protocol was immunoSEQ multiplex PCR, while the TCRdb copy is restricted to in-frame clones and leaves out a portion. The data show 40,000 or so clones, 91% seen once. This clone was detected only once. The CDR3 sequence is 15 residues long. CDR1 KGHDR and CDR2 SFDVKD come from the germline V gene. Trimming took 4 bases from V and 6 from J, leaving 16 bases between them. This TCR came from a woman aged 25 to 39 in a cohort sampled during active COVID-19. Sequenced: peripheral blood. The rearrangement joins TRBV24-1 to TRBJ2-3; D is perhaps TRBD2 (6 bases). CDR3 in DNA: TGTGCCACCAGTGACCCAGGCATACGGGGGGATACGCAGTATTTT. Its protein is CATSDPGIRGDTQYF.